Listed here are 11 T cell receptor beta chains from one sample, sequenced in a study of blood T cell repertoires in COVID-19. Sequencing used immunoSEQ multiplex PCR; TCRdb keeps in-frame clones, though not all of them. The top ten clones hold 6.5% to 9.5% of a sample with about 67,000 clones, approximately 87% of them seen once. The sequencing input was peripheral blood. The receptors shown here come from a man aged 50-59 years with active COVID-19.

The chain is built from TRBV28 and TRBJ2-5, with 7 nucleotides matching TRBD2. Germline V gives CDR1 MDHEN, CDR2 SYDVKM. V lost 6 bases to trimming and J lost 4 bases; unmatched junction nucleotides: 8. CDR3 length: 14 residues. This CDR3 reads CASRPGGPSETQYF. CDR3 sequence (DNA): TGTGCCAGCAGGCCGGGGGGACCCTCAGAGACCCAGTACTTC.

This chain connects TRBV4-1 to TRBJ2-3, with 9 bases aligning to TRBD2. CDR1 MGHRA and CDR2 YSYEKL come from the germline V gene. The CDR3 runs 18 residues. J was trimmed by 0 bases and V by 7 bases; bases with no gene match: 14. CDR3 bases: TGCGCCAGCAAAGGCGGGGGGGCCCTGAGGTCGAGCACAGATACGCAGTATTTT. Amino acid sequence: CASKGGGALRSSTDTQYF.

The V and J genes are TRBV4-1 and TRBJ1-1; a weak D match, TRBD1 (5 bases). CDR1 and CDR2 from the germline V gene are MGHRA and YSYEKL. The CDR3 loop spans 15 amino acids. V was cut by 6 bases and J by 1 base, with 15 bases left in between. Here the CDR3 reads CASRLSNGGNTEAFF. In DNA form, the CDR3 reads TGCGCCAGCAGACTAAGCAACGGGGGGAACACTGAAGCTTTCTTT.

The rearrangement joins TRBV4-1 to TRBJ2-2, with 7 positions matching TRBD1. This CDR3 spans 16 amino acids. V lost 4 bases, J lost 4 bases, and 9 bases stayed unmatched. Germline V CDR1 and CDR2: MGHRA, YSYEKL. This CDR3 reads CASSPEDRAGTGELFF. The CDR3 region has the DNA TGCGCCAGCAGCCCGGAAGACAGGGCGGGCACCGGGGAGCTGTTTTTT.

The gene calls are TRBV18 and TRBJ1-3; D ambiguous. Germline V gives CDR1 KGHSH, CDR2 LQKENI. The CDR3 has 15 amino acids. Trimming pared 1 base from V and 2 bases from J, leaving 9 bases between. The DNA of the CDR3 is TGTGCCAGCTCACCACAGGACTACACTGGAAACACCATATATTTT. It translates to CASSPQDYTGNTIYF.

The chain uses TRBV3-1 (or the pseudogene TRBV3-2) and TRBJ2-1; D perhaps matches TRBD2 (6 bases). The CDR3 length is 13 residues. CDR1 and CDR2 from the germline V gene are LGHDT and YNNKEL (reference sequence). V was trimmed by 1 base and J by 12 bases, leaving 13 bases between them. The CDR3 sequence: CASSQAGPGGQFF. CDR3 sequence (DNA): TGTGCCAGCAGCCAAGCAGGCCCCGGGGGGCAGTTCTTC.

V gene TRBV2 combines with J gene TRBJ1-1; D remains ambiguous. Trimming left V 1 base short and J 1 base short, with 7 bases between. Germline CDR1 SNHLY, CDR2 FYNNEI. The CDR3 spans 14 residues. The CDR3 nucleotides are TGTGCCAGCAGTGAAGTTACAGAGAACACTGAAGCTTTCTTT. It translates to CASSEVTENTEAFF.

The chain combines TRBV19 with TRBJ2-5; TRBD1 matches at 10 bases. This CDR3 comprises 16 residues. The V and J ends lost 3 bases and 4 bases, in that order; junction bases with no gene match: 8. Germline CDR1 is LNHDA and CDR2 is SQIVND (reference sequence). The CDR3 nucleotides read TGTGCCAGTAGTATTGTTCGACAGGGGGCGGGAGAGACCCAGTACTTC. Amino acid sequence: CASSIVRQGAGETQYF.

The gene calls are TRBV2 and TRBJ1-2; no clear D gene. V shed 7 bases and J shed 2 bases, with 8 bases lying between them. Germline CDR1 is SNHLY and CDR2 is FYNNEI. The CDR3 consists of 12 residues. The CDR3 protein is CASKRENYGYTF. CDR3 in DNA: TGTGCCAGCAAGAGGGAGAACTATGGCTACACCTTC.

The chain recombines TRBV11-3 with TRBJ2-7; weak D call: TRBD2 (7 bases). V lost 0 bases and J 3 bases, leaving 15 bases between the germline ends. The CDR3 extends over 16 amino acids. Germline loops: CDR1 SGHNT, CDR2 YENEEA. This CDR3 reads CASSLEQGGGNYEQYF. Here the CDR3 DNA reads TGTGCCAGCAGCTTAGAGCAAGGGGGGGGAAACTACGAGCAGTACTTC.

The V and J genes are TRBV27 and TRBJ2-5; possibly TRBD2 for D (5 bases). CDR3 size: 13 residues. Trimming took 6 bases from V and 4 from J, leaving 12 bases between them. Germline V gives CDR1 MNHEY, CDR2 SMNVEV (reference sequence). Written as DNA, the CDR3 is TGTGCCAGCAGCCCGCTAGGGAGAGAGACCCAGTACTTC. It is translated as CASSPLGRETQYF.